The rows below give T cell receptor beta chains drawn from one sample of a study of T cell clonotyping in hematopoietic cell transplantation. The data were produced by immunoSEQ multiplex PCR, yet TCRdb's version contains in-frame clones alone and is incomplete. Altogether roughly 13,000 clones are present, around 98% being singletons, with the ten largest covering roughly 4%. This sample comprised peripheral blood mononuclear cells, obtained 30 days after allogeneic stem cell transplant. The receptors stem from a female patient aged 50-65 years who had an allogeneic stem cell transplant from an unrelated donor, so T cells may come from the graft donor. Some clones in this sample may be carry-over from other donors' samples. The CDR3 runs from the conserved cysteine through the conserved F or W. D genes are given only for firm matches. Not all rows give a size; the values are once, few, many and, for expanded clones, a class.

clone_size,j_call,d_call,v_call,cdr3_nt,cdr3_aa
-,TRBJ1-4,TRBD1,TRBV19,TGTGCCAGTAGTATCAAGCAGGGGGCCGGGGAAAAACTGTTTTTT,CASSIKQGAGEKLFF
once,TRBJ2-7,-,TRBV18,TGTGCCAGCTCACACAGGAGGACAGCCTCCTACGAGCAGTACTTC,CASSHRRTASYEQYF
-,TRBJ1-1,-,TRBV25-1,TGTGCCAGCAGGAAACAGGGAGCAGAAGCTTTCTTT,CASRKQGAEAFF
-,TRBJ1-1,-,TRBV5-1,TGCGCCAGCAGCCCTCGGGAGTCGAACACTGAAGCTTTCTTT,CASSPRESNTEAFF
-,TRBJ2-5,TRBD2,TRBV10-2,TGCGCCAGCAGTGATGGCGCTAGCGGGGGGCGAGAGACCCAGTACTTC,CASSDGASGGRETQYF
-,TRBJ2-3,-,TRBV11-2,TGTGCCAGCAGCTTGACACGGACTTCCTTTAGCACAGATACGCAGTATTTT,CASSLTRTSFSTDTQYF
once,TRBJ2-3,-,TRBV11-2,TGTGCCAGCAGCTTTTGGGACTCCTATACGCAGTATTTT,CASSFWDSYTQYF
-,TRBJ1-5,-,TRBV7-6,TGTGCCAGCAGCTTATCGATAGGGGATCAGCCCCAGCATTTT,CASSLSIGDQPQHF
-,TRBJ1-2,TRBD1,TRBV30,TGTGCCTGGAGAGAGATTCTAAGGGGGCGCGGTGGCTACACCTTC,CAWREILRGRGGYTF
-,TRBJ2-7,-,TRBV7-9,TGTGCCAGCAGCTTAGGGGACAACGAGCAGTACTTC,CASSLGDNEQYF
-,TRBJ1-2,-,TRBV7-9,TGTGCCAGCGGACAAGAAGCTAACTATGGCTACACCTTC,CASGQEANYGYTF
-,TRBJ1-2,-,TRBV7-9,TGTGCCAGCAGCTTGTACGGGGGCTATGGCTACACCTTC,CASSLYGGYGYTF
-,TRBJ2-7,-,TRBV4-1,TGCGCCAGCAGCCAAGCCGCGGACAGCTTCTACGAGCAGTACTTC,CASSQAADSFYEQYF
-,TRBJ2-2,-,TRBV6-4,TGTGCCAGCAGTGATGGGCGGCTGGGGGGCACCGGGGAGCTGTTTTTT,CASSDGRLGGTGELFF
-,TRBJ1-4,-,TRBV30,TGTGCCTGGAGTGGACAGGCTGCAACTAATGAAAAACTGTTTTTT,CAWSGQAATNEKLFF
-,TRBJ1-5,-,TRBV5-8,TGTGCCAGCAGCTTGGGGGACAATCAGCCCCAGCATTTT,CASSLGDNQPQHF
-,TRBJ2-7,-,TRBV19,TGTGCCAGTAGTAGGCAGGTGACGGGGGAGCAGTACTTC,CASSRQVTGEQYF
-,TRBJ1-1,TRBD1,TRBV5-6,TGTGCCAGCAGCCGCCAAAGGGACAGGGCGAGAAGTGAAGCTTTCTTT,CASSRQRDRARSEAFF
-,TRBJ2-7,-,TRBV4-2,TGTGCCAGCAGCCAAGAAAGTTACCCCCCCTACGAGCAGTACTTC,CASSQESYPPYEQYF
once,TRBJ2-3,-,TRBV4-1,TGCGCCAGCAGCCAAGAGGGAACGACTGGTACGCAGTATTTT,CASSQEGTTGTQYF
-,TRBJ1-1,-,TRBV29-1,TGCAGCGCCAGAGAACTGAACACTGAAGCTTTCTTT,CSARELNTEAFF
-,TRBJ1-6,-,TRBV4-1,TGCGCCAGCAGCCATTCCGTCGCCATGGGTAATTCACCCCTCCACTTT,CASSHSVAMGNSPLHF
-,TRBJ1-1,-,TRBV30,TGTGCCTGGACCCCCCCGAGGGCCTCGAACACTGAAGCTTTCTTT,CAWTPPRASNTEAFF
-,TRBJ2-7,TRBD2,TRBV4-2,TGTGCCAGCAGCCCCCAAACTAGCGGGGAAGCCTACGAGCAGTACTTC,CASSPQTSGEAYEQYF
-,TRBJ2-7,-,TRBV28,TGTGCCAGCAGTTATGAGACAGCACCCTACGAGCAGTACTTC,CASSYETAPYEQYF
-,TRBJ2-1,-,TRBV5-4,TGTGCCAGCAGCTTGAAAGTCTTGGTGGGCGGGAATGAGCAGTTCTTC,CASSLKVLVGGNEQFF
-,TRBJ1-1,-,TRBV27,TGTGCCAGCAGTTTTGTGTATTTGGGGCGGGCTTTCTTT,CASSFVYLGRAFF
once,TRBJ2-6,TRBD2,TRBV7-8,TGTGCCAGCAGCTTTACTAGCGGGGGCTCTGGGGCCAACGTCCTGACTTTC,CASSFTSGGSGANVLTF
-,TRBJ2-7,TRBD1,TRBV6-1,TGTGCCAGCAGTGAAGGGACAGGGGGTTTTTACGAGCAGTACTTC,CASSEGTGGFYEQYF
-,TRBJ1-1,-,TRBV29-1,TGCAGCGGGGGTCGAATGAACACTGAAGCTTTCTTT,CSGGRMNTEAFF
-,TRBJ2-5,TRBD1,TRBV7-8,TGTGCCAGCAGCTTATCCGGGACAGGCCCCCAAGAGACCCAGTACTTC,CASSLSGTGPQETQYF
-,TRBJ1-2,-,TRBV11-2,TGTGCCAGCAGCTCTAGCCCACAGGGCACCTATGGCTACACCTTC,CASSSSPQGTYGYTF
-,TRBJ2-2,-,TRBV19,TGTGCCAGTAAGGACCAAATTGGTCCCGGGGAGCTGTTTTTT,CASKDQIGPGELFF
-,TRBJ1-5,TRBD1,TRBV14,TGTGCCAGCAGCCCAACTGACAGGGGCAATCAGCCCCAGCATTTT,CASSPTDRGNQPQHF
-,TRBJ2-7,TRBD2,TRBV11-2,TGTGCCAGCAGCCCAGAGCTAGCGGGGGTGAACGAGCAGTACTTC,CASSPELAGVNEQYF
-,TRBJ1-1,TRBD1,TRBV5-6,TGTGCCAGCAGCTTTGGCAGGGGGGATGAAGCTTTCTTT,CASSFGRGDEAFF
-,TRBJ2-2,TRBD1,TRBV5-4,TGTGCCAGCAGCCTACCGGGACAGGCTTCCAGCACCGGGGAGCTGTTTTTT,CASSLPGQASSTGELFF